These T cell receptor beta chains were read from a single sample in a study of blood T cell repertoires in COVID-19. Generated by immunoSEQ multiplex PCR, the TCRdb table keeps only in-frame clones and is missing some. The sample yields 95,000 to 150,000 clones, about 81% seen once. Sequenced sample: peripheral blood. These receptor sequences come from a woman aged 50 to 60 with acute or convalescent COVID-19. The CDR3 runs from the conserved cysteine through the conserved F or W. A D gene is named only where the DNA matches it firmly. Clone size, where shown, is once, few, many, or a class for clones that have expanded.

V,D,size,J,CDR3,DNA
TRBV6-6,.,.,TRBJ2-7,CASSYSTQSFSEQYF,TGTGCCAGCAGTTACTCGACTCAGTCTTTCTCCGAGCAGTACTTC
TRBV7-2,TRBD1,.,TRBJ2-3,CASSLDRGMVLDTQYF,TGTGCCAGCAGCCTAGACAGGGGAATGGTGCTAGATACGCAGTATTTT
TRBV4-2,.,.,TRBJ1-4,CASSQAWGGLGEKLFF,TGTGCCAGCAGCCAAGCATGGGGGGGGCTGGGTGAAAAACTGTTTTTT
TRBV2,TRBD1,few,TRBJ1-2,CASNPGQGYGNYGYTF,TGTGCCAGCAATCCGGGACAGGGGTATGGTAACTATGGCTACACCTTC
TRBV18,.,.,TRBJ1-1,CASSLGQFEAFF,TGTGCCAGCTCACTAGGACAGTTTGAAGCTTTCTTT
TRBV5-4,TRBD2,few,TRBJ2-1,CASSLPGSGRNEQFF,TGTGCCAGCAGCTTGCCGGGAAGCGGGAGGAATGAGCAGTTCTTC
TRBV3-1/TRBV3-2,.,once,TRBJ1-2,CASSQVVQGVSGYTF,TGTGCCAGCAGCCAAGTGGTACAGGGAGTCTCTGGCTACACCTTC
TRBV5-1,TRBD2,once,TRBJ2-7,CASSPQAGAGEQYF,TGCGCCAGCAGCCCCCAGGCGGGAGCAGGCGAGCAGTACTTC
TRBV6-5,TRBD1,.,TRBJ1-1,CASRKQGAGNTEAFF,TGTGCCAGCAGGAAACAGGGGGCTGGAAACACTGAAGCTTTCTTT
TRBV29-1,.,few,TRBJ2-6,CSVERIRGSGANVLTF,TGCAGCGTTGAAAGGATCAGGGGCTCTGGGGCCAACGTCCTGACTTTC
TRBV7-9,.,once,TRBJ2-3,CASSLVARDTDTQYF,TGTGCCAGCAGCTTAGTCGCACGAGACACAGATACGCAGTATTTT
TRBV7-3,.,.,TRBJ2-1,CASSLARDYNEQFF,TGTGCCAGCAGCTTAGCGCGTGATTACAATGAGCAGTTCTTC
TRBV7-9,TRBD1,.,TRBJ2-3,CASRPTGTGKRTDTQYF,TGTGCCAGCAGGCCAACCGGGACAGGAAAGCGAACAGATACGCAGTATTTT
TRBV5-1,TRBD1,.,TRBJ2-3,CASTGQYTDTQYF,TGCGCCAGCACGGGACAGTACACAGATACGCAGTATTTT
TRBV6-6,TRBD1,.,TRBJ2-7,CASRRGQERNYEQYF,TGTGCCAGCAGGCGGGGACAGGAGCGTAACTACGAGCAGTACTTC
TRBV6-5,.,.,TRBJ1-2,CASSYGGILGGGYTF,TGTGCCAGCAGTTACGGGGGGATACTAGGTGGAGGCTACACCTTC
TRBV29-1,.,.,TRBJ1-2,CSVTEGYGYGYTF,TGCAGCGTTACAGAGGGCTATGGGTATGGCTACACCTTC
TRBV10-3,.,many,TRBJ1-5,CAISAMGGDGNQPQHF,TGTGCCATCAGTGCCATGGGGGGGGACGGCAATCAGCCCCAGCATTTT
TRBV15,TRBD2,.,TRBJ2-3,CATSRVAGGNTQYF,TGTGCCACCAGCAGAGTAGCGGGAGGCAATACGCAGTATTTT
TRBV5-5,.,.,TRBJ2-7,CASSLRDSTNEQYF,TGTGCCAGCAGCCTCCGGGACTCAACAAACGAGCAGTACTTC
TRBV2,.,.,TRBJ1-1,CASMGGSNTEAFF,TGTGCCAGCATGGGGGGGTCGAACACTGAAGCTTTCTTT
TRBV15,TRBD1,.,TRBJ2-5,CATSRVQGGETQYF,TGTGCCACCAGCAGAGTACAGGGGGGAGAGACCCAGTACTTC
TRBV21-1,.,.,TRBJ1-1,CASSKEAGGENSNTEAFF,TGTGCCAGCAGCAAAGAGGCCGGAGGCGAGAATTCAAACACTGAAGCTTTCTTT
TRBV4-1,TRBD2,.,TRBJ2-5,CASSQSLAGGPETQYF,TGCGCCAGCAGCCAAAGTCTAGCGGGAGGTCCAGAGACCCAGTACTTC
TRBV30,TRBD1,.,TRBJ2-7,CAYRDRSLFYEQYF,TGTGCCTACCGGGACAGGAGTCTTTTTTACGAGCAGTACTTC
TRBV19,TRBD1,.,TRBJ1-1,CASNPGQLNTEAFF,TGTGCCAGTAACCCGGGACAGCTGAACACTGAAGCTTTCTTT
TRBV2,TRBD1,.,TRBJ2-1,CASTLDRGSYNEQFF,TGTGCCAGTACCCTAGACAGGGGCTCCTACAATGAGCAGTTCTTC
TRBV5-6,.,few,TRBJ1-1,CASSLGQITTEAFF,TGTGCCAGCAGCTTAGGACAGATAACCACTGAAGCTTTCTTT
TRBV5-1,.,.,TRBJ2-3,CASSLESGDTQYF,TGCGCCAGCAGCTTGGAGAGCGGAGATACGCAGTATTTT
TRBV4-1,TRBD1,.,TRBJ2-2,CASSQTGANTGELFF,TGCGCCAGCAGCCAGACAGGGGCGAACACCGGGGAGCTGTTTTTT
TRBV7-6,TRBD2,.,TRBJ2-1,CASSPRTSGGRDEQFF,TGTGCCAGCAGCCCTCGGACTAGCGGGGGGAGGGATGAGCAGTTCTTC
TRBV19,TRBD1,.,TRBJ1-6,CASSIGRDRRNSPLHF,TGTGCCAGTAGTATCGGGCGGGACAGGCGTAATTCACCCCTCCACTTT
TRBV24-1,.,.,TRBJ1-5,CATSDLTDQPQHF,TGTGCCACCAGTGATTTAACTGATCAGCCCCAGCATTTT
TRBV19,TRBD2,.,TRBJ2-3,CASSKEGLAGGNTQYF,TGTGCCAGTAGTAAGGAGGGACTAGCGGGGGGGAATACGCAGTATTTT
TRBV3-1/TRBV3-2,.,.,TRBJ1-2,CASSQVLATVQGYTF,TGTGCCAGCAGCCAAGTCCTAGCTACCGTCCAGGGCTACACCTTC
TRBV11-1,TRBD2,.,TRBJ2-5,CASSTRSGSQETQYF,TGTGCCAGCAGCACCCGAAGCGGGAGTCAAGAGACCCAGTACTTC
TRBV2,.,.,TRBJ1-6,CASSEAARSSSYNSPLHF,TGTGCCAGCAGTGAAGCGGCCCGTTCAAGCTCCTATAATTCACCCCTCCACTTT
TRBV18,.,.,TRBJ1-2,CASSLPDRGSEGYTF,TGTGCCAGCTCACTACCGGATAGAGGGTCGGAAGGCTACACCTTC